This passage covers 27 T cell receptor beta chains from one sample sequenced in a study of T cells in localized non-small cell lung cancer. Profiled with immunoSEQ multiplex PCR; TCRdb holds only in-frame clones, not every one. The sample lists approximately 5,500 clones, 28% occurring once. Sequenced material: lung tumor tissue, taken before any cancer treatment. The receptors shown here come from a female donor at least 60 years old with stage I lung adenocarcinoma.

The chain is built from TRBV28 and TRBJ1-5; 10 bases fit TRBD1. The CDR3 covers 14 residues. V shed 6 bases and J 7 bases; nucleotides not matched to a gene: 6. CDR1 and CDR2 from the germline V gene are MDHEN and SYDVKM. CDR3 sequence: CASSRRQGAQPQHF. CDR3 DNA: TGTGCCAGCAGCCGAAGACAGGGGGCCCAGCCCCAGCATTTT.

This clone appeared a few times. The DNA for the CDR3 is TGTGCCAGCAGTTTTAGCGGGGGGCTCCTTCTTGAGCAGTTCTTC. Translating gives CASSFSGGLLLEQFF. The genes are TRBV11-3 and TRBJ2-1, with 10 bases aligning to TRBD2. J lost 9 bases, V lost 6 bases, and 11 bases had no gene match. Per germline, CDR1 SGHNT and CDR2 YENEEA. This CDR3 contains 15 residues.

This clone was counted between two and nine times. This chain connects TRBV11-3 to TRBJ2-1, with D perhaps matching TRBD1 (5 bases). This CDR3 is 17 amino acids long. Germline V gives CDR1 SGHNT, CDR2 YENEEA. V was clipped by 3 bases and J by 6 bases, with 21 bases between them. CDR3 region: CASSLHPPDITLNEQFF. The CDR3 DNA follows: TGTGCCAGCAGCTTGCATCCTCCGGACATTACCCTCAATGAGCAGTTCTTC.

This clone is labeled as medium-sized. The CDR3 here is CASSPASGHDYEQYF. CDR3 nucleotide sequence: TGTGCCAGCAGCCCCGCGTCGGGCCATGACTACGAGCAGTACTTC. The chain links TRBV11-3 to TRBJ2-7; D gene unclear. The CDR3 extends over 15 amino acids. V was shortened by 5 bases and J by 3 bases, with 17 bases between the two germline ends. Germline-derived CDR1 and CDR2 are SGHNT and YENEEA.

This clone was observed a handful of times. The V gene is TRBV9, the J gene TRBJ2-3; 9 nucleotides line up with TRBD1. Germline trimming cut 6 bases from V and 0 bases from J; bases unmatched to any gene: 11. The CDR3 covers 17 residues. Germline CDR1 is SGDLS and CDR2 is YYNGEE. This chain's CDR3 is CASTTTPGTGSTDTQYF. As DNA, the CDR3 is TGTGCCAGCACCACTACGCCCGGGACAGGGAGCACAGATACGCAGTATTTT.

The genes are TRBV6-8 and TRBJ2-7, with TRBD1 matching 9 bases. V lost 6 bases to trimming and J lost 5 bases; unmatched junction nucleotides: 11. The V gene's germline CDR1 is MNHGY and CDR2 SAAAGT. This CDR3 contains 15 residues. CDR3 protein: CASSRRRDRVHEQYF. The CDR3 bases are TGTGCCAGCAGCCGACGGCGGGACAGGGTCCACGAGCAGTACTTC.

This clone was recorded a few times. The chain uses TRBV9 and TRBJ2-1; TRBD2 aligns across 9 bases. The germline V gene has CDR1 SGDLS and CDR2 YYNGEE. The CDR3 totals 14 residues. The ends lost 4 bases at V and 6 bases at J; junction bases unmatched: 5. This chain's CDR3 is CASSPGLASNEQFF. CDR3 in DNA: TGTGCCAGCAGCCCGGGACTAGCTAGCAATGAGCAGTTCTTC.

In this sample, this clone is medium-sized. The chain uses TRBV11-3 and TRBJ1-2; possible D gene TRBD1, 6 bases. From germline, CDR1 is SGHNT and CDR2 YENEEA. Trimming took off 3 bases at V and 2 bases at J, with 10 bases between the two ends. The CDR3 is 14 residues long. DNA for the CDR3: TGTGCCAGCAGCTTCGGGCAGGGGAACTATGGCTACACCTTC. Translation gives CASSFGQGNYGYTF.

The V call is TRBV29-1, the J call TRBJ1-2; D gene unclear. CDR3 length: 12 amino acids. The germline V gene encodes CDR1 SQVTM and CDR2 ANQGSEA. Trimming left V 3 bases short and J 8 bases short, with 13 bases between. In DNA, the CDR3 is TGCAGCGTTGAGGACCTCCGAGGAGGCTACACCTTC. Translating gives CSVEDLRGGYTF.

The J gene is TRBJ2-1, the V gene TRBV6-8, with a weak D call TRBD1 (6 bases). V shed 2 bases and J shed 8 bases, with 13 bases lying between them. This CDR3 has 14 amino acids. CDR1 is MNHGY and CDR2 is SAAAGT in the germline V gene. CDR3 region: CASSYDRQAHEQFF. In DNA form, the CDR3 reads TGTGCCAGCAGTTACGACCGACAGGCCCATGAGCAGTTCTTC.

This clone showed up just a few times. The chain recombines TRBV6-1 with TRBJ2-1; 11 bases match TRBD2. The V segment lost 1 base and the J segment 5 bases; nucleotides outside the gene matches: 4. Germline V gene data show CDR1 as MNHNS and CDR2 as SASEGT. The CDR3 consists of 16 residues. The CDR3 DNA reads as TGTGCCAGCAGTGAAGTGGGACTAGCGGTGGACAATGAGCAGTTCTTC. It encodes CASSEVGLAVDNEQFF.

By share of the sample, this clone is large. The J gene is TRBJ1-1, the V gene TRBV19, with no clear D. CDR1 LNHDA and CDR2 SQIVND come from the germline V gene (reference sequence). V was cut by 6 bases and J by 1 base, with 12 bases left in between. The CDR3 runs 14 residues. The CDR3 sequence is CASRTTAKNTEAFF. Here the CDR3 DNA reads TGTGCCAGTAGGACCACCGCCAAGAACACTGAAGCTTTCTTT.

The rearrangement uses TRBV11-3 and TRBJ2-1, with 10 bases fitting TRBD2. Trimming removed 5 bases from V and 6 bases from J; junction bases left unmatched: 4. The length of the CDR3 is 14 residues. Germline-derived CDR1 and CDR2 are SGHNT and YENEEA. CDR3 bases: TGTGCCAGCAGCCCCCGACTAGCGGGCAATGAGCAGTTCTTC. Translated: CASSPRLAGNEQFF.

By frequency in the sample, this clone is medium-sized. The CDR3 sequence: CASAPGPNTDTQYF. DNA for the CDR3: TGTGCCAGCGCCCCCGGTCCTAACACAGATACGCAGTATTTT. The V call is TRBV11-3, the J call TRBJ2-3; D is undetermined. Germline-derived CDR1 and CDR2 are SGHNT and YENEEA. V was cut by 8 bases and J by 2 bases, with 14 bases left in between. The CDR3 extends over 14 amino acids.

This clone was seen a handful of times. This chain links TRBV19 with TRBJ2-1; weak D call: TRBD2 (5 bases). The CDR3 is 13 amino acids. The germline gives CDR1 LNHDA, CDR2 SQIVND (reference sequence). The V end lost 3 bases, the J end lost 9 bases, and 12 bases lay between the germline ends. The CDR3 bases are TGTGCCAGTAGTATGGCTTTAGAGGGTGAGCAGTTCTTC. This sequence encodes CASSMALEGEQFF.

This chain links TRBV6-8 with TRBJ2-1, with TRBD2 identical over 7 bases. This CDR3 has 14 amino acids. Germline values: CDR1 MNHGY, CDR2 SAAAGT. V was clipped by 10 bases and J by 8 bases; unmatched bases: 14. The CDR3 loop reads CATGAGPGRDEQFF. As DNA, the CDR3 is TGTGCCACCGGGGCGGGCCCGGGGAGGGATGAGCAGTTCTTC.

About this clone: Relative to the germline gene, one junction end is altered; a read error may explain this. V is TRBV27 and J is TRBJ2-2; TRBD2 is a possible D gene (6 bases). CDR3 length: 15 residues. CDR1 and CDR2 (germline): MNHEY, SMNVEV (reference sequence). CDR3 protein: CATSTAGLNTGELFF. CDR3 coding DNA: TGTGCCACCAGTACGGCGGGATTAAACACCGGGGAGCTGTTTTTT.

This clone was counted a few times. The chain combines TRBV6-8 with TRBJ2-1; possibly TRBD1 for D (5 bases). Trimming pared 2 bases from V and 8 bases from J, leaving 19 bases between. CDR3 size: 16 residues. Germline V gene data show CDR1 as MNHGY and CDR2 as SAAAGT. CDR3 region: CASSYVAGLKYYEQFF. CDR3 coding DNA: TGTGCCAGCAGTTACGTGGCAGGGTTAAAATACTATGAGCAGTTCTTC.

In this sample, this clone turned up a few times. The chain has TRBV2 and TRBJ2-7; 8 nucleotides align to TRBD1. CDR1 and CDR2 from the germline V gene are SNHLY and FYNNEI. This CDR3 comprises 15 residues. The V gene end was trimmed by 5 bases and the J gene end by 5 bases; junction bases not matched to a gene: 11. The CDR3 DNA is TGTGCCAGCAGTTTCAGACAGGGGTCGAGGGACGAGCAGTACTTC. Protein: CASSFRQGSRDEQYF.

CDR3 residues: CASSLGEPGDQPQHF. CDR3 DNA: TGTGCCAGCAGCTTAGGAGAGCCTGGGGACCAGCCCCAGCATTTT. The chain recombines TRBV11-3 with TRBJ1-5, with D tentatively TRBD1 (5 bases). Between the trimmed V and J ends, which lost 1 base and 7 bases, there was a span of 14 bases. Germline-derived CDR1 and CDR2 are SGHNT and YENEEA. This CDR3 has 15 residues.

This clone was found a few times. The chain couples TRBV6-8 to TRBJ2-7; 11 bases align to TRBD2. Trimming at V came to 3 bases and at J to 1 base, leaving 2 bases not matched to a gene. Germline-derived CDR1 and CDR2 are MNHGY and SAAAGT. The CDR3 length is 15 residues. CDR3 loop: CASSYPSGGSYEQYF. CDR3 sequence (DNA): TGTGCCAGCAGTTATCCTAGCGGGGGGTCCTACGAGCAGTACTTC.

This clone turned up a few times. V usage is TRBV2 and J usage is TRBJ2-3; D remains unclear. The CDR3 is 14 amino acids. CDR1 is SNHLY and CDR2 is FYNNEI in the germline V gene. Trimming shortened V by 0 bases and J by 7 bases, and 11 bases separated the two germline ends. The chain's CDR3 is CASSEALSSNTQYF. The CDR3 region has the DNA TGTGCCAGCAGTGAAGCGCTTTCCTCCAATACGCAGTATTTT.

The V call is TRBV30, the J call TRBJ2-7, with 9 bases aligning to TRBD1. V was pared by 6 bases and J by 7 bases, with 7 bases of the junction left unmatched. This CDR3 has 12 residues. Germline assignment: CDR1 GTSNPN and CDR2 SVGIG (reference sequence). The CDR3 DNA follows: TGTGCCTGTTCCGGACAGGGGTGGGAGCAGTACTTC. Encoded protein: CACSGQGWEQYF. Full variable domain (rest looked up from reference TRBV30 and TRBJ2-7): SQTIHQWPATLVQPVGSPLSLECTVEGTSNPNLYWYRQAAGRGLQLLFYSVGIGQISSEVPQNLSASRPQDRQFILSSKKLLLSDSGFYLCACSGQGWEQYFGPGTRLTVT.

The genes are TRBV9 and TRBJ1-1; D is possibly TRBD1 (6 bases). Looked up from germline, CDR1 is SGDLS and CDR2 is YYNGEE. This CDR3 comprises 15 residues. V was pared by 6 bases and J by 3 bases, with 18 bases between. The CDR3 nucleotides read TGTGCCAGCACCCCATTCGGGGGCTGGGACACTGAAGCTTTCTTT. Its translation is CASTPFGGWDTEAFF.

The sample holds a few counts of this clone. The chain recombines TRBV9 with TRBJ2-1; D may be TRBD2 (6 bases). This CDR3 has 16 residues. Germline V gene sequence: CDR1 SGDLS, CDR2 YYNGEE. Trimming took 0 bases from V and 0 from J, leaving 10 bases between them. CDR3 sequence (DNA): TGTGCCAGCAGCGTAGGCGGGACCCTCTCCTACAATGAGCAGTTCTTC. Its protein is CASSVGGTLSYNEQFF.

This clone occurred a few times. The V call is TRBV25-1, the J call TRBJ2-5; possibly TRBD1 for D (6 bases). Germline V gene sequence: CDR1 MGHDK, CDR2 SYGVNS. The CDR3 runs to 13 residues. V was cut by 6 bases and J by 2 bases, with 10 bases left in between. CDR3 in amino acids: CASRGTPQETQYF. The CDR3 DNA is TGTGCCAGCAGGGGGACACCTCAAGAGACCCAGTACTTC.

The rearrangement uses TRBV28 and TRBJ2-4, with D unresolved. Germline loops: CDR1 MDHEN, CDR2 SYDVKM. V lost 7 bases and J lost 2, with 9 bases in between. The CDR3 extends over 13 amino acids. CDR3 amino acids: CASTLNTKNIQYF. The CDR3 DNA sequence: TGTGCCAGCACTCTGAATACCAAAAACATTCAGTACTTC.